The following is a T cell receptor (beta chain) sequence with its context. These data are taken from a study of blood T cell repertoires in COVID-19. Whole-study context: The samples span acute and convalescent COVID-19 from the United States, Italy and Spain. Sample material is recorded as cDNA or gDNA derived from T cells, B-cell-depleted T cells, or PBMCs.

CDR1 is SGHTS and CDR2 is YDEGEE in the germline V gene. V was clipped by 4 bases and J by 8 bases; unmatched bases: 23. The CDR3 length is 19 residues. In the original processing: Quantification of nucleated cells was approximated via reference gene primer amplification. The protocol was immunoSEQ multiplex PCR, while the TCRdb copy is restricted to in-frame clones and leaves out a portion. V and J calls and clone size are given by that table; D and trimming were obtained from the DNA. The sample lists 35,000 to 40,000 clones; 70% to 90% were seen once. The source of this sequence is a man aged 65-85 years with active COVID-19. This chain uses TRBV5-8 with TRBJ1-3, with TRBD1 matching 8 bases. The specimen sequenced was peripheral blood. The CDR3 sequence is CASSPYFLFAGQGQDTIYF. For the CDR3, the DNA is TGTGCCAGCAGCCCCTACTTTTTGTTCGCCGGACAGGGACAAGACACCATATATTTT.